This entry is about one TCR beta chain. The antigen remains undetermined. Selection for sequencing was limited to patients who had shown CD8+CD57+ cell expansion by flow cytometry. No therapy was given to patients before blood sampling. The use of genomic DNA as template underpinned the TCR beta VDJ and CDR3 profiling. One entry per CDR3 protein, called by TCRdb with MiXCR from the reads. This sample has hundreds of thousands of distinct CDR3 sequences; under 40% occur once, and the top ten carry approximately 0.82%. The data were obtained in a study of CD8+CD57+ T cells in acquired aplastic anemia. General study points: Comparison of patients with controls identified approximately 28 shared CD8+ CDR3 sequences.

This clonotype originated in a human donor with aplastic anemia. The specimen was sorted CD4+, CD8+, or CD8+CD57+ T cells (not recorded which) from PBMCs.

This CDR3 reads CASSRRLGDEQFF. The CDR3 nucleotides are TGTGCCAGCAGCCGACGACTAGGGGATGAGCAGTTCTTC. The chain links TRBV4-2 to TRBJ2-1; tentatively, D is TRBD2 (6 bases). This CDR3 is built from 13 residues. V lost 4 bases to trimming and J lost 8 bases, with 12 bases between them. Germline V gene sequence: CDR1 LGHNA, CDR2 YNFKEQ.